These 21 T cell receptor beta chains share one sample of origin, sequenced in a study of cytotoxic CD8 clonotypes in ibrutinib-treated CLL (dated by TCRdb to 2020 to 2022). The library relied on the immunoSEQ multiplex PCR assay. Entries here come from immuneACCESS through TCRdb and include only in-frame sequences with V and J called. Some clones fail to appear in such tables; in the studies checked, an unresolved V gene covers under half of the shortfall, and the cause of the remainder is unknown. The sample yields tens of thousands of clones; approximately 69% were counted once. The top ten constitute around a quarter of the sample. The starting material was PBMCs, obtained before ibrutinib treatment. Every receptor here comes from a human donor with chronic lymphocytic leukemia.

In its sample, this clone was seen once. J is TRBJ1-4 and V is TRBV7-9; unclear D gene. The CDR3 sequence is 11 residues long. Trimming cost V 0 bases and J 10 bases, with 3 bases left between them. The germline V gene has CDR1 SEHNR and CDR2 FQNEAQ (reference sequence). The DNA of the CDR3 is TGTGCCAGCAGCTTAGCTCGAAAACTGTTTTTT. It codes for CASSLARKLFF.

The chain links TRBV6-5 to TRBJ2-7; possibly TRBD2 for D (6 bases). The ends were cut back, 2 bases at V and 2 bases at J, with 7 bases in the middle. Per the germline V gene, CDR1 is MNHEY and CDR2 is SVGAGI. The CDR3 contains 13 residues. CDR3 coding DNA: TGTGCCAGCAGTTACGGAGGGCCCTACGAGCAGTACTTC. Its protein is CASSYGGPYEQYF.

This clone has more than one count but fewer than ten. The chain uses TRBV5-1 and TRBJ2-2, with 11 bases matching TRBD2. With V trimmed by 4 bases and J by 6 bases, 5 bases remained unmatched. Germline V gene sequence: CDR1 SGHRS, CDR2 YFSETQ. This CDR3 has 15 amino acids. DNA of the CDR3: TGCGCCAGCAGCGCTTCACTAGCGGGAGCCGGGGAGCTGTTTTTT. This encodes CASSASLAGAGELFF.

V usage is TRBV4-3 and J usage is TRBJ1-1; weak D call: TRBD1 (5 bases). The CDR3 spans 15 residues. CDR1 is LGHNA and CDR2 is YSLEER in the germline V gene. Deletions cut 2 bases from V and 4 bases from J, with 14 bases between. The CDR3 bases are TGCGCCAGCAGCCAAAGGTGGGGGTTGAGCACTGAAGCTTTCTTT. Residues: CASSQRWGLSTEAFF.

The CDR3 is CASSQDPAGINYNEQFF. CDR3 sequence (DNA): TGTGCCAGCAGCCAAGATCCAGCGGGTATAAATTACAATGAGCAGTTCTTC. V gene TRBV4-2 combines with J gene TRBJ2-1; D perhaps matches TRBD2 (6 bases). V was pared by 0 bases and J by 4 bases, with 16 bases between. There are 17 residues in the CDR3. Germline CDR1 LGHNA, CDR2 YNFKEQ.

The V and J genes are TRBV19 and TRBJ1-5; D is undetermined. CDR1 is LNHDA and CDR2 is SQIVND in the germline V gene (reference sequence). CDR3 length equals 15 residues. Trimming left V 3 bases short and J 1 base short, with 10 bases between. The CDR3 reads CASSIIWGSNQPQHF. CDR3 in DNA: TGTGCCAGTAGTATCATTTGGGGAAGCAATCAGCCCCAGCATTTT.

The chain joins TRBV2 to TRBJ2-7, with D perhaps given as TRBD1 or TRBD2 (6 bases each). Germline V gene lookup returns CDR1 SNHLY and CDR2 FYNNEI. CDR3 length: 13 amino acids. V was clipped by 6 bases and J by 3 bases, with 12 bases between them. Here the CDR3 reads CASSLQGGYEQYF. Here the CDR3 DNA reads TGTGCCAGCAGCCTACAGGGAGGCTACGAGCAGTACTTC.

The rearrangement joins TRBV19 to TRBJ2-5; the match to TRBD2 covers 10 bases. The V and J ends lost 5 bases and 2 bases, in that order; junction bases with no gene match: 11. CDR3 length equals 17 residues. The germline gives CDR1 LNHDA, CDR2 SQIVND (reference sequence). CDR3 nucleotide sequence: TGTGCCAGTAGTGATCCACTTAGCGGGGGGCCTCAAGAGACCCAGTACTTC. Encoded protein: CASSDPLSGGPQETQYF.

V is TRBV11-2 and J is TRBJ2-7; 11 bases are a match to TRBD1. The V segment lost 7 bases and the J segment 5 bases; nucleotides outside the gene matches: 10. Germline CDR1 reads SGHAT; CDR2 reads FQNNGV. The CDR3 is made up of 15 amino acids. DNA for the CDR3: TGTGCCAGCAACACTGGGACAGGGGGAGCCAACGAGCAGTACTTC. Its protein product is CASNTGTGGANEQYF.

The table lists this clone with a few counts. The rearrangement joins TRBV28 to TRBJ1-1; D is perhaps TRBD1 (6 bases). The germline gives CDR1 MDHEN, CDR2 SYDVKM. Trimming stripped 5 bases from V and 8 bases from J, with 24 bases between. The CDR3 covers 16 residues. In DNA form, the CDR3 reads TGTGCCAGCAGTCGAGCCCGGGACACCCGCTCCCCCGAAGCTTTCTTT. Its translation: CASSRARDTRSPEAFF.

The V call is TRBV28, the J call TRBJ2-1; TRBD2 agrees at 10 bases. The germline V gene has CDR1 MDHEN and CDR2 SYDVKM. V lost 7 bases to trimming and J lost 0 bases; unmatched junction nucleotides: 15. CDR3 length: 19 residues. In nucleotides, the CDR3 is TGTGCCAGCAACTTCCTAGCGGGGGCCACCAAAAGCTCCTACAATGAGCAGTTCTTC. Protein product: CASNFLAGATKSSYNEQFF.

The chain is built from TRBV28 and TRBJ2-7; 9 nucleotides agree with TRBD2. CDR3 length equals 15 residues. Germline V gene sequence: CDR1 MDHEN, CDR2 SYDVKM. Unmatched junction bases numbered 4, after V lost 4 bases and J lost 0 bases. The CDR3 loop reads CASSYSGSPSYEQYF. CDR3 nucleotide sequence: TGTGCCAGCAGTTATAGCGGGAGTCCCTCCTACGAGCAGTACTTC. Using reference TRBV28 and TRBJ2-7 for the parts outside the CDR3, the full variable domain is DVKVTQSSRYLVKRTGEKVFLECVQDMDHENMFWYRQDPGLGLRLIYFSYDVKMKEKGDIPEGYSVSREKKERFSLILESASTNQTSMYLCASSYSGSPSYEQYFGPGTRLTVT.

V usage is TRBV25-1 and J usage is TRBJ1-2; TRBD1 might be the D (5 bases). Trimming took 4 bases from V and 4 from J, leaving 13 bases between them. This CDR3 has 14 residues. Germline loops: CDR1 MGHDK, CDR2 SYGVNS. Here the CDR3 reads CASSVSGSGYGYTF. CDR3 nucleotides: TGTGCCAGCAGTGTTTCAGGGTCCGGCTATGGCTACACCTTC.

The chain is built from TRBV19 and TRBJ1-2; 7 bases are a match to TRBD1. The V gene's germline CDR1 is LNHDA and CDR2 SQIVND (reference sequence). The CDR3 has 15 residues. With V trimmed by 7 bases and J by 8 bases, 16 bases remained unmatched. The CDR3 region is CASTSLGTASGGYTF. In nucleotides, the CDR3 is TGTGCCAGTACCTCTCTTGGGACAGCCAGCGGGGGCTACACCTTC.

This clone has a handful of counts. The rearrangement joins TRBV6-5 to TRBJ2-5; D is uncertain. V was clipped by 7 bases and J by 5 bases, with 14 bases between them. CDR1 is MNHEY, CDR2 SVGAGI, per germline. The CDR3 covers 13 residues. CDR3: CASTRLPGETQYF. CDR3 DNA: TGTGCCAGCACGAGGCTTCCCGGCGAGACCCAGTACTTC.

This chain joins TRBV11-2 and TRBJ1-3, with D uncertain. This CDR3 is built from 15 residues. Germline-derived CDR1 and CDR2 are SGHAT and FQNNGV. V was pared by 5 bases and J by 2 bases, with 13 bases between. CDR3 sequence reads: CASSRQRGTGNTIYF. The CDR3 nucleotides read TGTGCCAGCAGCCGACAACGAGGAACTGGAAACACCATATATTTT.

The CDR3 DNA sequence: TGTGCCAGCGATCGACAGAATCGGCCCAACTACGAGCAGTACTTC. It specifies CASDRQNRPNYEQYF. V usage is TRBV6-1 and J usage is TRBJ2-7; tentatively, D is TRBD1 (5 bases). V was pared by 8 bases and J by 3 bases, with 20 bases between. This CDR3 comprises 15 residues. Germline V gene data show CDR1 as MNHNS and CDR2 as SASEGT.

The chain joins TRBV9 to TRBJ2-1, with 9 bases aligning to TRBD2. CDR1 and CDR2 (germline): SGDLS, YYNGEE. The junction had 3 bases not matched to a gene; V was cut back by 0 bases and J by 2 bases. The CDR3 totals 16 residues. The CDR3 region is CASSVVVAGAYNEQFF. The CDR3 DNA is TGTGCCAGCAGCGTAGTCGTAGCGGGAGCCTACAATGAGCAGTTCTTC.

The V call is TRBV7-2, the J call TRBJ2-7; D remains unclear. The CDR3 sequence is 13 residues long. Trimming left V 5 bases short and J 2 bases short, with 10 bases between. Germline assignment: CDR1 SGHTA and CDR2 FQGNSA. Written as DNA, the CDR3 is TGTGCCAGCAGCCGTGGATTAGCCTACGAGCAGTACTTC. Amino acids: CASSRGLAYEQYF.

This clone came up a few times. The V gene is TRBV11-2, the J gene TRBJ2-7; 11 bases agree with TRBD2. After removal of 1 base from V and 5 bases from J, the junction contained 1 base not matched to a gene. Germline V gene data show CDR1 as SGHAT and CDR2 as FQNNGV. The CDR3 length is 14 residues. In nucleotides, the CDR3 is TGTGCCAGCAGCTTAGTAGCGGGAGGGAACGAGCAGTACTTC. This gives the protein CASSLVAGGNEQYF.

By share, this clone counts as medium-sized. The chain carries TRBV7-2 and TRBJ1-2; 7 bases line up with TRBD1. The CDR3 is 16 amino acids. J gave up 2 bases and V 9 bases, and 15 bases lay outside the gene matches. Germline lookup yields CDR1 SGHTA and CDR2 FQGNSA. CDR3 loop: CASSRNPEQGNYGYTF. CDR3 nucleotide sequence: TGTGCCAGTTCAAGAAACCCCGAACAGGGGAACTATGGCTACACCTTC.